Below, 27 T cell receptor beta chains from the same sample are listed, as sequenced in a study of breast tumors, draining lymph nodes, adjacent tissues. Via MiXCR, TCRdb re-called the multiplex PCR reads, giving one row per CDR3 protein. The sample has some 170,000 distinct CDR3 sequences, 30% to 40% seen once. Axillary draining lymph nodes of breast cancer patients supplied the node samples. Sequencing used axillary lymph node tissue. These receptor sequences come from a female donor with breast cancer. Some clones in this sample may be carry-over from other donors' samples.

This clonotype was detected once. The rearrangement uses TRBV20-1 and TRBJ1-5; D is perhaps TRBD1 (6 bases). V lost 6 bases and J lost 6, with 15 bases in between. This CDR3 comprises 13 residues. Germline V lookup: CDR1 DFQATT, CDR2 SNEGSKA (reference sequence). CDR3: CSAPGGPRQPQHF. For the CDR3, the DNA is TGCAGTGCCCCGGGGGGGCCTCGTCAGCCCCAGCATTTT.

This clonotype was counted ten times or more. V and J are TRBV19 and TRBJ1-2; D is undetermined. Per germline, CDR1 LNHDA and CDR2 SQIVND (reference sequence). V lost 1 base to trimming and J lost 0 bases, with 6 bases between them. The CDR3 length is 14 residues. The CDR3 nucleotides are TGTGCCAGTAGTATAGCCGGGGCTAACTATGGCTACACCTTC. Its translation is CASSIAGANYGYTF.

This clonotype appeared many times. The chain uses TRBV27 and TRBJ1-6; D not resolved. Germline V gives CDR1 MNHEY, CDR2 SMNVEV (reference sequence). Deletions cut 2 bases from V and 6 bases from J, with 8 bases between. The CDR3 contains 14 residues. The CDR3 DNA reads as TGTGCCAGCAGTTTAGGTCGGTTTAATTCACCCCTCCACTTT. It specifies CASSLGRFNSPLHF.

This clonotype was counted many times. The chain couples TRBV20-1 to TRBJ2-7; D remains ambiguous. The CDR3 has 15 amino acids. The ends were cut back, 3 bases at V and 2 bases at J, with 17 bases in the middle. Germline V gene lookup returns CDR1 DFQATT and CDR2 SNEGSKA (reference sequence). CDR3 nucleotides: TGCAGTGCTAGTCCAGGCGAACTACTGGCCTACGAGCAGTACTTC. Its translation: CSASPGELLAYEQYF.

A word on this clonotype: The junction and the germline gene differ at one end; a read error may be behind it. V usage is TRBV7-9 and J usage is TRBJ1-4, with D possibly TRBD1 on 5 matching bases. This CDR3 spans 14 amino acids. Looked up from germline, CDR1 is SEHNR and CDR2 is FQNEAQ (reference sequence). The CDR3 loop is CAISLGVVDEKLFF. CDR3 in DNA: TGTGCCATCAGCTTGGGGGTGGTGGATGAGAAACTGTTTTTT.

The table lists this clonotype with many counts. CDR3: CASSQEGQDTEQYF. CDR3 DNA: TGTGCCAGCAGCCAAGAAGGACAAGACACCGAGCAGTACTTC. V is TRBV4-2 and J is TRBJ2-7; possibly TRBD1 for D (5 bases). The ends were cut back, 0 bases at V and 6 bases at J, with 12 bases in the middle. Germline CDR1 LGHNA, CDR2 YNFKEQ. CDR3 length equals 14 residues.

This clonotype occurred many times. The rearrangement links TRBV10-1 to TRBJ2-5, with TRBD1 identical over 9 bases. Germline CDR1 and CDR2: WNHNN and SYGVQD (reference sequence). CDR3 length equals 16 residues. Trimming took 3 bases from V and 5 from J; bases not matched to a gene: 10. The CDR3 DNA reads as TGCGCCAGCAGTGACTCCGGGACAGGGCTCCTGGAGACCCAGTACTTC. Translated: CASSDSGTGLLETQYF.

The J gene is TRBJ1-6, the V gene TRBV20-1; no definite D call. The ends were cut back, 1 base at V and 9 bases at J, with 13 bases in the middle. The CDR3 covers 14 residues. CDR1 is DFQATT and CDR2 is SNEGSKA in the germline V gene (reference sequence). The CDR3 DNA reads as TGCAGTGCTAGAGTGCCTAAACGGGGTTCACCCCTCCACTTT. Translating gives CSARVPKRGSPLHF.

This chain connects TRBV15 to TRBJ2-3; D is possibly TRBD1 (6 bases). CDR1 and CDR2 (germline): LNHNV, YYDKDF (reference sequence). The CDR3 sequence is 17 residues long. V was cut by 1 base and J by 11 bases, with 25 bases left in between. The CDR3 region is CATSRVPQGSSYNEQYF. CDR3 coding DNA: TGTGCCACCAGCAGAGTCCCTCAGGGGAGCTCCTACAATGAGCAGTATTTT.

The chain links TRBV19 to TRBJ1-1; possible D gene TRBD1, 6 bases. Trimming stripped 6 bases from V and 0 bases from J, with 11 bases between. This CDR3 has 14 residues. Germline loops: CDR1 LNHDA, CDR2 SQIVND (reference sequence). The CDR3 region has the DNA TGTGCCAGTAGCATGGACAGAATGAACACTGAAGCTTTCTTT. This encodes CASSMDRMNTEAFF.

This clonotype was observed many times. The chain links TRBV7-8 to TRBJ2-1; TRBD2 aligns across 13 bases. Germline lookup yields CDR1 SGHVS and CDR2 FQNEAQ. This CDR3 is built from 17 residues. V lost 5 bases to trimming and J lost 3 bases; unmatched junction nucleotides: 7. The CDR3 is CASSRARLAGGYNEQFF. The CDR3 region has the DNA TGTGCCAGCAGCCGAGCCCGACTAGCGGGAGGCTACAATGAGCAGTTCTTC. Looking up the rest from reference TRBV7-8 and TRBJ2-1 gives the full variable domain: GAGVSQSPRYKVAKRGQDVALRCDPISGHVSLFWYQQALGQGPEFLTYFQNEAQLDKSGLPSDRFFAERPEGSVSTLKIQRTQQEDSAVYLCASSRARLAGGYNEQFFGPGTRLTVL.

This clonotype appeared a single time. Given the absence of the conserved phenylalanine or tryptophan at the CDR3 end, a read error is likely. The DNA is left out, because the CDR3 cannot be placed on it with certainty; the CDR3 is given as TCRdb lists it. The CDR3 loop is CASSQDPGTS. V gene TRBV4-1 combines with J gene TRBJ2-6; the table gives TRBD1 as D, unverified against the DNA. The length of the CDR3 is 10 amino acids, counting both ends. CDR1 and CDR2 from the germline V gene are MGHRA and YSYEKL.

A word on this clonotype: A single base separates this from a much larger clone, so it may be a read error. V and J are TRBV27 and TRBJ2-7; D is undetermined. Germline V gene data show CDR1 as MNHEY and CDR2 as SMNVEV (reference sequence). The CDR3 has 14 residues. The chain's CDR3 is CASSLSHGPYKQYF. The CDR3 bases are TGTGCCAGCAGTTTGAGCCACGGACCCTACAAGCAGTACTTC.

The CDR3 DNA reads as TGTGCCAGTTCAGGGGGTCTGTCCCACGAGCAGTACTTC. It encodes CASSGGLSHEQYF. The chain links TRBV19 to TRBJ2-7, with 7 bases fitting TRBD1. The V gene end was trimmed by 8 bases and the J gene end by 5 bases; junction bases not matched to a gene: 9. CDR3 length: 13 residues. Germline CDR1 reads LNHDA; CDR2 reads SQIVND (reference sequence).

This clonotype was counted ten times or more. The J gene is TRBJ2-1, the V gene TRBV30; 9 bases agree with TRBD2. The germline V gene has CDR1 GTSNPN and CDR2 SVGIG (reference sequence). The CDR3 is 14 amino acids. V shed 5 bases and J 5 bases; nucleotides not matched to a gene: 7. The CDR3 nucleotides read TGTGCCTGGGAGAGCGGGAGGTTCAACAATGAGCAGTTCTTC. It yields the protein CAWESGRFNNEQFF.

This clonotype was seen many times. V is TRBV6-5 and J is TRBJ2-7, with 12 bases identical to TRBD1. Germline CDR1 and CDR2: MNHEY and SVGAGI. The CDR3 covers 15 residues. J gave up 6 bases and V 6 bases, and 9 bases lay outside the gene matches. CDR3 protein: CASRSTGTGGGEQYF. Here the CDR3 DNA reads TGTGCCAGCAGGTCTACCGGGACAGGGGGCGGCGAGCAGTACTTC.

In this sample, this clonotype turned up many times. The gene calls are TRBV2 and TRBJ2-1, with D possibly being TRBD1 or TRBD2 (5 bases each). This CDR3 is 13 amino acids long. Germline V gene data show CDR1 as SNHLY and CDR2 as FYNNEI. V was pared by 7 bases and J by 2 bases, with 9 bases between. CDR3 region: CASMGETYNEQFF. CDR3 DNA: TGTGCCAGCATGGGGGAAACCTACAATGAGCAGTTCTTC.

A few counts support this clonotype. This chain uses TRBV12-3 or TRBV12-4 with TRBJ2-6; D possibly corresponds to TRBD2 (6 bases). V was clipped by 5 bases and J by 0 bases, with 23 bases between them. The CDR3 is made up of 20 amino acids. Here the CDR3 reads CASSAWDLRGRFSGANVLTF. DNA of the CDR3: TGTGCCAGCAGTGCCTGGGATCTGCGGGGCCGTTTCTCTGGGGCCAACGTCCTGACTTTC.

The chain employs TRBV6-6 and TRBJ1-4; the match to TRBD1 covers 12 bases. With 2 bases clipped from V and 7 bases from J, the junction kept 5 bases outside the gene matches. Per germline, CDR1 MNHNY and CDR2 SVGAGI (reference sequence). This CDR3 is 16 amino acids long. CDR3 sequence reads: CASSYGTGGGGEKLFF. The CDR3 DNA follows: TGTGCCAGCAGTTACGGGACAGGGGGCGGAGGTGAAAAACTGTTTTTT.

This clonotype has just a few counts. This sequence may be a read error, since a much larger clone differs from it by one base. The chain is built from TRBV20-1 and TRBJ2-1; D call uncertain. The CDR3 is 11 residues long. Germline-derived CDR1 and CDR2 are DFQATT and SNEGSKA (reference sequence). The CDR3 spells CSARRTNEQSF. CDR3 sequence (DNA): TGCAGTGCTAGAAGGACGAATGAGCAGTCCTTC.

In its sample, this clonotype was seen many times. The J gene is TRBJ2-5, the V gene TRBV11-2; perhaps TRBD1 as D (6 bases). The CDR3 has 14 amino acids. Per germline, CDR1 SGHAT and CDR2 FQNNGV. V was pared by 5 bases and J by 5 bases, with 15 bases between. Written as DNA, the CDR3 is TGTGCCAGCAGCCCCCTGGGGGCAGGGGAGACCCAGTACTTC. Residues: CASSPLGAGETQYF.

The rearrangement uses TRBV9 and TRBJ1-1; D is unclear. Germline V gene data show CDR1 as SGDLS and CDR2 as YYNGEE. The CDR3 sequence is 12 residues long. Trimming left V 3 bases short and J 10 bases short, with 13 bases between. CDR3 region: CASSGGTYAAFF. The CDR3 DNA reads TGTGCCAGCAGCGGGGGAACGTACGCAGCTTTCTTT.

Of note for this clonotype: In this CDR3 the conserved last residue, phenylalanine or tryptophan, is missing, so a read error is likely. The chain combines TRBV5-4 with TRBJ1-1; perhaps TRBD1 as D (6 bases). V was shortened by 4 bases and J by 1 base, with 20 bases between the two germline ends. This CDR3 is built from 17 residues. Germline CDR1 and CDR2: SGHNT and YYREEE (reference sequence). CDR3 DNA: TGTGCCAGCAGCCATTTACGGGGGGCGGGTGCGAACACTGAAGCTTTCTTG. Protein product: CASSHLRGAGANTEAFL.

The rearrangement joins TRBV6-1 to TRBJ2-7; D is uncertain. CDR1 is MNHNS and CDR2 is SASEGT in the germline V gene. CDR3 size: 16 residues. Deletions cut 0 bases from V and 2 bases from J, with 14 bases between. Here the CDR3 DNA reads TGTGCCAGCAGTGAAGCGGCGGCTCGGGCCACCTACGAGCAGTACTTC. This encodes CASSEAAARATYEQYF.

In the case of this clonotype: A read error may be the cause here, since a much bigger clone is one base away. The chain couples TRBV30 to TRBJ2-3, with 10 bases matching TRBD2. The CDR3 length is 16 residues. Germline values: CDR1 GTSNPN, CDR2 SVGIG (reference sequence). Here the CDR3 reads CAWSASSGGFTDTRYF. The DNA of the CDR3 is TGTGCCTGGAGCGCTTCTAGCGGGGGATTCACAGATACGCGGTATTTT.

This clonotype was found many times. The CDR3 region is CASSERAAQFGANVLTF. In nucleotides, the CDR3 is TGTGCCAGCAGTGAAAGAGCCGCGCAGTTTGGGGCCAACGTCCTGACTTTC. The chain carries TRBV6-1 and TRBJ2-6, with no clear D. The germline gives CDR1 MNHNS, CDR2 SASEGT. The CDR3 covers 17 residues. V was pared by 2 bases and J by 3 bases, with 14 bases between.

Regarding this clonotype: A much larger clone lies one base from this, so it may be a read error. This sequence joins TRBV6-5 and TRBJ1-2; no reliable D call. Trimming left V 4 bases short and J 4 bases short, with 10 bases between. The CDR3 consists of 13 residues. The germline V gene has CDR1 MNHEY and CDR2 SVGAGI. The CDR3 here is CASSSGQIYGYTF. In nucleotides, the CDR3 is TGTGCCAGCAGTTCCGGGCAGATCTATGGCTACACCTTC.